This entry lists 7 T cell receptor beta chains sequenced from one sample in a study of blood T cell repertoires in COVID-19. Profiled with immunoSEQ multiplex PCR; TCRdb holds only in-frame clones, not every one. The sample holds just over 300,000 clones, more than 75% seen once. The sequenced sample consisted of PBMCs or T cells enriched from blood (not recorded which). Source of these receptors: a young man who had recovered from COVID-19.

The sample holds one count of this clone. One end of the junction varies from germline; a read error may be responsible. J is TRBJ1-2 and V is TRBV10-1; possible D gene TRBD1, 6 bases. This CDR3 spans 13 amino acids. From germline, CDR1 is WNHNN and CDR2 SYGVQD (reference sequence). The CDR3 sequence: CASSASGTRTLYF. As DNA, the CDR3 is TGCGCCAGCAGTGCCTCGGGGACACGGACCTTATACTTC.

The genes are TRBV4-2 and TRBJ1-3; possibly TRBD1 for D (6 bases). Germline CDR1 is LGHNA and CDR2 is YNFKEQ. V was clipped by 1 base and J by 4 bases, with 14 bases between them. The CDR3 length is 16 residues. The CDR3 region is CASSQVDSGAGNTIYF. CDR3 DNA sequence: TGTGCCAGCAGCCAAGTTGATTCAGGGGCCGGAAACACCATATATTTT.

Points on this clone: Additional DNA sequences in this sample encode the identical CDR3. CDR3 nucleotide sequence: TGCGCCAGCAGCTTGACAGGGTACGAGCAGTACTTC. Encoded protein: CASSLTGYEQYF. This chain uses TRBV5-1 with TRBJ2-7; tentative D call: TRBD1 (6 bases). The CDR3 consists of 12 residues. Germline CDR1 is SGHRS and CDR2 is YFSETQ. V was cut by 1 base and J by 4 bases, with 6 bases left in between.

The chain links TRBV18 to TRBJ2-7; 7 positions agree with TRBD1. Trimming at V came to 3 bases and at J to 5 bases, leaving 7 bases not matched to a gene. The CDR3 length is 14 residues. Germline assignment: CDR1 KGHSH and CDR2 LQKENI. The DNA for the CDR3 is TGTGCCAGCTCACCTAGAACAGGGGATGACGAGCAGTACTTC. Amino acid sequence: CASSPRTGDDEQYF.

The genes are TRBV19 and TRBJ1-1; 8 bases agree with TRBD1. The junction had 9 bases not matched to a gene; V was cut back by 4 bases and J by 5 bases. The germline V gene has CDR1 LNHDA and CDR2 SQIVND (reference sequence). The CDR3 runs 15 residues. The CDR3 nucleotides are TGTGCCAGTAGTACCCTCCCAGGGGGCCGAACTGAAGCTTTCTTT. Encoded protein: CASSTLPGGRTEAFF.

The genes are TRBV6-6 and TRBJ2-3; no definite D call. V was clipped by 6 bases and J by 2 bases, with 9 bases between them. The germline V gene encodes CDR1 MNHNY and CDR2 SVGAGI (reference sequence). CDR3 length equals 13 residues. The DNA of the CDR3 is TGTGCCAGCAGAGAGCACCTCACAGATACGCAGTATTTT. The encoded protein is CASREHLTDTQYF.

This CDR3 is CASSSSRQAHNYGYTF. DNA of the CDR3: TGTGCCAGCAGCTCCAGCCGACAGGCTCATAACTATGGCTACACCTTC. The gene calls are TRBV7-9 and TRBJ1-2; possibly TRBD1 for D (6 bases). The ends were cut back, 4 bases at V and 1 base at J, with 16 bases in the middle. Per the germline V gene, CDR1 is SEHNR and CDR2 is FQNEAQ (reference sequence). The length of the CDR3 is 16 residues.